This T cell receptor beta chain was profiled in a study of molecular identifiers for immune sequencing clone quantification. Overall study: With replicates, the RNA of about 20,000 or 100,000 naive CD8 cells was split five ways and four were sequenced.

This clonotype occurred many times. Its matching antigen is unknown. Methods described previously, with TCR primers listed, were used for bulk TCR libraries. MiXCR was run by TCRdb on the PCR reads, yielding one entry per CDR3 protein. This table has roughly 630,000 distinct CDR3 sequences, roughly 23% appearing once. Study-wide results and limits: Clones of above 20 RNA copies carried over 98% of effector molecules; in naive cells they carried under 1%.

The CDR3 loop spans 16 amino acids. The germline V gene encodes CDR1 MNHEY and CDR2 SMNVEV (reference sequence). V shed 4 bases, J shed 7 bases, and the junction held 14 bases outside the gene matches. The receptor was isolated from a human donor in good health. Some libraries in this study had Jurkat cell RNA spiked in. The V gene is TRBV27, the J gene TRBJ2-7, with 9 bases fitting TRBD1. The sample comprised naive CD8+ T cells from blood, with Jurkat cell RNA spiked in. Subset given: FACS-sorted CD8+CD4-CCR7+CD45RA+ naive T cells. CDR3 protein: CASSSHRGLRGLEQYF. CDR3 in DNA: TGTGCCAGCAGTTCGCACAGGGGGCTTCGGGGTTTGGAGCAGTACTTC.